This TCR beta chain was sequenced for a study of response to subunit inactivated influenza vaccine. Study-wide points: New T cells are recruited in small numbers by each seasonal influenza vaccination, according to the authors' suggestion.

In regard to this clonotype: Its antigen is not known.

TCRdb ran MiXCR on the RT-PCR reads and lists one entry per CDR3 protein. The table records hundreds of thousands of distinct CDR3 sequences, roughly 14% of them present only once. The CDR3 is 18 amino acids. The V end was cut by 5 bases, the J end by 2 bases, with 22 bases between. Germline CDR1 MDHEN, CDR2 SYDVKM. This sequence joins TRBV28 and TRBJ2-1; D is perhaps TRBD1 (5 bases). This TCR derives from a man between 50 and 59 years old who received an inactivated influenza vaccine. Sequencing used PBMCs from blood, obtained 11 to 12 days after vaccination. The CDR3 spells CASSPKSPTGKPYNEQFF. As DNA, the CDR3 is TGTGCCAGCAGTCCCAAATCCCCAACAGGTAAACCCTACAATGAGCAGTTCTTC.